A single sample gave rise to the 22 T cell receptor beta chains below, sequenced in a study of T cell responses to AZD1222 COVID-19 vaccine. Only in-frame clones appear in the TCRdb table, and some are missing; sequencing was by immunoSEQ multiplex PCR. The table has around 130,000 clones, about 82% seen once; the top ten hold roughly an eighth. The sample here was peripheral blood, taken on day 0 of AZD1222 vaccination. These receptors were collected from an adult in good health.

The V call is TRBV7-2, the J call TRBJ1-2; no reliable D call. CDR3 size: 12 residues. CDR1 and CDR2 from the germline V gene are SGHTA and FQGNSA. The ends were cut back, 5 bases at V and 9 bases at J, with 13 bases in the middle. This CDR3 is CASSLSDGRYTF. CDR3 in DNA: TGTGCCAGCAGCCTTTCCGACGGACGCTACACCTTC.

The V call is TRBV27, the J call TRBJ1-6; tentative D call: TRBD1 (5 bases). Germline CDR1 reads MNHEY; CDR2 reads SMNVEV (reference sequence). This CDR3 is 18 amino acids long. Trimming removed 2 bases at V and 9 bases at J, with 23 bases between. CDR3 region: CASSLLPGCIYFRSPLHF. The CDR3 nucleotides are TGTGCCAGCAGTTTACTTCCAGGGTGTATCTATTTTCGTTCACCCCTCCACTTT.

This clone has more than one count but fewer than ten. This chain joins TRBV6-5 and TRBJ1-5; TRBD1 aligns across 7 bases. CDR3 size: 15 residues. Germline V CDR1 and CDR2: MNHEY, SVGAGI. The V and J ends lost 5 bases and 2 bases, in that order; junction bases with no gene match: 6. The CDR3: CASSPEGQGNQPQHF. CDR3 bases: TGTGCCAGCAGTCCCGAAGGACAGGGCAATCAGCCCCAGCATTTT.

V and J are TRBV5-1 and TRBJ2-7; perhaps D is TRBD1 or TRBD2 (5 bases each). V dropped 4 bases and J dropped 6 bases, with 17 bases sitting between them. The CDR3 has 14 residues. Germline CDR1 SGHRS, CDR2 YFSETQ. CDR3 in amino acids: CASSPGTVGLEQYF. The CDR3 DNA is TGCGCCAGCAGCCCAGGGACCGTTGGGCTCGAGCAGTACTTC. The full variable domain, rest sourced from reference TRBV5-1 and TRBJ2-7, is KAGVTQTPRYLIKTRGQQVTLSCSPISGHRSVSWYQQTPGQGLQFLFEYFSETQRNKGNFPGRFSGRQFSNSRSEMNVSTLELGDSALYLCASSPGTVGLEQYFGPGTRLTVT.

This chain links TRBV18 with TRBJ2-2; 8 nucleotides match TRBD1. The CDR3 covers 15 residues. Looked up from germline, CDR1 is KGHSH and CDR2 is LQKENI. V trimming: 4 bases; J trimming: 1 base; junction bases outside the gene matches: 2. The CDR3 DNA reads TGTGCCAGCTCACTGGGACAGGTGAACACCGGGGAGCTGTTTTTT. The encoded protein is CASSLGQVNTGELFF.

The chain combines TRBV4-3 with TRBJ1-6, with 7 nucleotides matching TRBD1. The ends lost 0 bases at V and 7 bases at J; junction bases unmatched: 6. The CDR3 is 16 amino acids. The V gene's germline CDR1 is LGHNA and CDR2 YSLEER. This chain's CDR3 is CASSQDLTGRNSPLHF. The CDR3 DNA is TGCGCCAGCAGCCAAGATCTGACAGGGCGCAATTCACCCCTCCACTTT.

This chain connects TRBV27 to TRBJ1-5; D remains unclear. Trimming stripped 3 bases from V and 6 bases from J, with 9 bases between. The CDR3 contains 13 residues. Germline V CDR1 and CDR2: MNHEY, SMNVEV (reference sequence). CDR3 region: CASSFGLAQPQHF. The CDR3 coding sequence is TGTGCCAGCAGTTTTGGGTTGGCTCAGCCCCAGCATTTT.

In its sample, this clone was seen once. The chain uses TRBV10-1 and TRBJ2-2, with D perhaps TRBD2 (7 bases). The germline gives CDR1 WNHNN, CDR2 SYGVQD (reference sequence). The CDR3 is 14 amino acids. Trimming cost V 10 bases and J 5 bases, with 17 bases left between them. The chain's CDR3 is CATGSGGSTGELFF. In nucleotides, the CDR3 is TGCGCCACAGGATCGGGGGGCTCGACCGGGGAGCTGTTTTTT.

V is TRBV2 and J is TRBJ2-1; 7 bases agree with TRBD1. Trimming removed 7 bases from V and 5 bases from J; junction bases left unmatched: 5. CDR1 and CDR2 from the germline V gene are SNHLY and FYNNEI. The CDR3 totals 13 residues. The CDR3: CASNMDRNNEQFF. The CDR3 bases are TGTGCCAGCAATATGGACAGGAACAATGAGCAGTTCTTC.

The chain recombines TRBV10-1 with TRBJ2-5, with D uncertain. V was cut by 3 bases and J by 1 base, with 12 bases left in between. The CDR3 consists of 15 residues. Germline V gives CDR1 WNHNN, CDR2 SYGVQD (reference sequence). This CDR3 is CASSEGDSIQETQYF. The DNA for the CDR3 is TGCGCCAGCAGTGAAGGTGACTCCATCCAAGAGACCCAGTACTTC.

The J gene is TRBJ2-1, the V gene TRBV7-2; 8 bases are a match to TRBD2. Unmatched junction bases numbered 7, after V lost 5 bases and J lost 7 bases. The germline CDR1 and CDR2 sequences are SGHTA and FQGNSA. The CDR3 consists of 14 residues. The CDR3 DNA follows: TGTGCCAGCAGCGCTGGGACTAGAAGAAATGAGCAGTTCTTC. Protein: CASSAGTRRNEQFF.

CDR3 loop: CASRSTSGSWNEQFF. DNA for the CDR3: TGTGCCAGCAGAAGTACTAGCGGGAGTTGGAATGAGCAGTTCTTC. The V and J genes are TRBV2 and TRBJ2-1, with 11 nucleotides matching TRBD2. Germline V gives CDR1 SNHLY, CDR2 FYNNEI. The CDR3 is 15 amino acids. Trimming cost V 6 bases and J 7 bases; bases outside gene matches: 8.

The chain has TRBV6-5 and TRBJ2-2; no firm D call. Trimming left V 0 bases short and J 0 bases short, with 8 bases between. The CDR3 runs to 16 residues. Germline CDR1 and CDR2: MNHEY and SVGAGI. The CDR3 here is CASSYSSLANTGELFF. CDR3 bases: TGTGCCAGCAGTTACTCGAGTCTAGCGAACACCGGGGAGCTGTTTTTT.

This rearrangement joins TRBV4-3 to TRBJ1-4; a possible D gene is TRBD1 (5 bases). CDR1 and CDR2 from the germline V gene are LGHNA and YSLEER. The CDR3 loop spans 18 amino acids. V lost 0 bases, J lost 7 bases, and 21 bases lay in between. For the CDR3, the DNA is TGCGCCAGCAGCCAAGATACGGTGGCAGGGCCGTTCGTTGAAAAACTGTTTTTT. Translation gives CASSQDTVAGPFVEKLFF.

The CDR3 spells CASSLRQGVYNEQFF. In DNA form, the CDR3 reads TGTGCCAGCAGTTTGAGACAGGGGGTTTACAATGAGCAGTTCTTC. The chain links TRBV27 to TRBJ2-1, with 9 positions matching TRBD1. With V trimmed by 3 bases and J by 4 bases, 4 bases remained unmatched. The CDR3 totals 15 residues. Germline V lookup: CDR1 MNHEY, CDR2 SMNVEV (reference sequence).

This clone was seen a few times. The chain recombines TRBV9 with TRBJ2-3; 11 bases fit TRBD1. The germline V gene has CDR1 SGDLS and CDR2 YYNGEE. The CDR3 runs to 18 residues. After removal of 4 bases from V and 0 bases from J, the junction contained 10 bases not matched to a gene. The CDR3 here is CASSLRDRGSTSTDTQYF. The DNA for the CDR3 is TGTGCCAGCAGCCTCCGGGACAGGGGGTCGACTAGCACAGATACGCAGTATTTT.

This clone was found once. CDR3 sequence reads: CASSFARTDEKLFF. DNA for the CDR3: TGTGCCAGCAGCTTTGCGCGGACCGATGAAAAACTGTTTTTT. V and J are TRBV7-2 and TRBJ1-4; D is unclear. Germline values: CDR1 SGHTA, CDR2 FQGNSA. CDR3 size: 14 residues. Trimming shortened V by 3 bases and J by 6 bases, and 11 bases separated the two germline ends.

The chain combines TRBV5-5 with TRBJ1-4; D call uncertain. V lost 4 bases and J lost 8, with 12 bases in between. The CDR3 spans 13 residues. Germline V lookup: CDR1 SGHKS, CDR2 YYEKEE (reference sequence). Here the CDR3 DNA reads TGTGCCAGCAGCCCCATCGGTAGCGAAAAACTGTTTTTT. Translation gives CASSPIGSEKLFF. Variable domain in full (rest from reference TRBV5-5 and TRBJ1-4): DAGVTQSPTHLIKTRGQQVTLRCSPISGHKSVSWYQQVLGQGPQFIFQYYEKEERGRGNFPDRFSARQFPNYSSELNVNALLLGDSALYLCASSPIGSEKLFFGSGTQLSVL.

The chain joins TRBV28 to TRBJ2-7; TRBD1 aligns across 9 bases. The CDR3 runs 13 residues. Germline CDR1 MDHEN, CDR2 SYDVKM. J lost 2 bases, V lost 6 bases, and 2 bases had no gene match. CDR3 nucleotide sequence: TGTGCCAGCAGAAGACAGGGGGCCTACGAGCAGTACTTC. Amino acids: CASRRQGAYEQYF.

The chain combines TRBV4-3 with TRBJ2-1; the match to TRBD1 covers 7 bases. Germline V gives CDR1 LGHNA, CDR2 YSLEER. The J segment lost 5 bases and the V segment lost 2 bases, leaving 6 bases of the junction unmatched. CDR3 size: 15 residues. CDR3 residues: CASSQSTGAHNEQFF. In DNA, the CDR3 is TGCGCCAGCAGCCAATCAACAGGGGCCCACAATGAGCAGTTCTTC.

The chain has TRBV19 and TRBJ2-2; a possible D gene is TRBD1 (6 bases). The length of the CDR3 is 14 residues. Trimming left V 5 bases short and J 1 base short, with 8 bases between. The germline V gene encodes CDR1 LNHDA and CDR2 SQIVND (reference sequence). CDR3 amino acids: CASSVQGNTGELFF. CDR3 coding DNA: TGTGCCAGTAGTGTACAGGGGAACACCGGGGAGCTGTTTTTT.

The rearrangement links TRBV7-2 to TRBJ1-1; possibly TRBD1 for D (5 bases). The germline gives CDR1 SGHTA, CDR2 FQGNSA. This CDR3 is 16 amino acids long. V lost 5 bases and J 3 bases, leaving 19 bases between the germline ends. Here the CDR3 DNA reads TGTGCCAGCAGCCGTTGGGGGGGAGATTTGTACACTGAAGCTTTCTTT. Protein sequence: CASSRWGGDLYTEAFF. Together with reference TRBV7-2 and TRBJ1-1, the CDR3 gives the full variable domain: GAGVSQSPSNKVTEKGKDVELRCDPISGHTALYWYRQSLGQGLEFLIYFQGNSAPDKSGLPSDRFSAERTGGSVSTLTIQRTQQEDSAVYLCASSRWGGDLYTEAFFGQGTRLTVV.